One sample yielded the 28 T cell receptor beta chains listed below, sequenced in a study of vaccination effects on CD4 cells after COVID-19. Antigen specificity for these receptors is unknown. Sequencing was performed with immunoSEQ multiplex PCR; in TCRdb, only in-frame clones are kept and a portion is missing. The top ten clones hold about 3% of a sample with tens of thousands of clones, roughly 74% of them seen once. It was after 10 days of culture that CD4+ T cells were isolated. The sequenced sample was CD4+ T cells from PBMCs cultured without peptide, obtained before COVID-19 vaccination. The receptor source for this set is a human donor who received a COVID-19 vaccine.

This sequence joins TRBV19 and TRBJ1-4; D not certain. The CDR3 spans 14 residues. V was pared by 1 base and J by 10 bases, with 13 bases between. Germline loops: CDR1 LNHDA, CDR2 SQIVND (reference sequence). The CDR3 bases are TGTGCCAGTAGTATAGGCGGGCAAGAAGGAAAACTGTTTTTT. Translated, it gives CASSIGGQEGKLFF.

This chain connects TRBV27 to TRBJ2-2; TRBD2 matches 8 bases. CDR1 and CDR2 from the germline V gene are MNHEY and SMNVEV (reference sequence). This CDR3 has 15 residues. Trimming removed 7 bases from V and 3 bases from J; junction bases left unmatched: 7. The CDR3 sequence is CASTRSGVYTGELFF. The DNA of the CDR3 is TGTGCCAGCACACGTAGCGGGGTTTACACCGGGGAGCTGTTTTTT.

The gene calls are TRBV19 and TRBJ2-6, with unresolved D. CDR1 LNHDA and CDR2 SQIVND come from the germline V gene (reference sequence). The CDR3 sequence is 14 residues long. The V end lost 5 bases, the J end lost 3 bases, and 8 bases lay between the germline ends. Written as DNA, the CDR3 is TGTGCCAGTAGTTGGGGTTATGGGGCCAACGTCCTGACTTTC. Translating it yields CASSWGYGANVLTF.

The genes are TRBV29-1 and TRBJ1-1, with D uncertain. The CDR3 loop spans 12 amino acids. CDR1 and CDR2 from the germline V gene are SQVTM and ANQGSEA. With 6 bases removed from V and 1 base from J, the gap between germline ends came to 9 bases. CDR3 nucleotide sequence: TGCAGCGTGGCACGAGGGAACACTGAAGCTTTCTTT. Its translation is CSVARGNTEAFF.

The rearrangement joins TRBV29-1 to TRBJ2-7; no clear D gene. Germline V gene sequence: CDR1 SQVTM, CDR2 ANQGSEA. The CDR3 contains 14 residues. V gave up 7 bases and J gave up 2 bases, with 18 bases separating them. The CDR3 spells CSATVFKSPYEQYF. In DNA form, the CDR3 reads TGCAGCGCGACGGTATTCAAAAGTCCCTACGAGCAGTACTTC.

The table lists this clone with a few counts. V and J are TRBV5-1 and TRBJ2-1, with 11 bases aligning to TRBD1. The V segment lost 2 bases and the J segment 1 base; nucleotides outside the gene matches: 11. Germline V gives CDR1 SGHRS, CDR2 YFSETQ. The CDR3 covers 19 residues. This CDR3 reads CASSLVGQGALKSYNEQFF. The CDR3 bases are TGCGCCAGCAGCTTAGTTGGACAGGGGGCGCTTAAATCCTACAATGAGCAGTTCTTC.

The gene calls are TRBV9 and TRBJ2-1; 8 bases line up with TRBD2. Trimming cost V 3 bases and J 1 base; bases outside gene matches: 3. The CDR3 covers 15 residues. Germline lookup yields CDR1 SGDLS and CDR2 YYNGEE. The CDR3, as DNA: TGTGCCAGCAGCGCGGGAGGGCGTTCCTACAATGAGCAGTTCTTC. Amino acids: CASSAGGRSYNEQFF.

The chain carries TRBV7-2 and TRBJ1-2; D not resolved. Germline V gene sequence: CDR1 SGHTA, CDR2 FQGNSA. CDR3 length equals 14 residues. Trimming pared 1 base from V and 6 bases from J, leaving 12 bases between. CDR3 loop: CASSLERVADGYTF. The CDR3 nucleotides are TGTGCCAGCAGCTTAGAAAGGGTGGCCGATGGCTACACCTTC.

The table lists this clone with a count of one. The chain carries TRBV6-5 and TRBJ2-7, with 11 bases matching TRBD2. The trim removed 7 bases at V and 3 bases at J, leaving 5 bases unmatched. The CDR3 extends over 14 amino acids. Germline loops: CDR1 MNHEY, CDR2 SVGAGI. The CDR3 loop is CASKLGLADYEQYF. DNA of the CDR3: TGTGCCAGCAAGCTGGGACTAGCGGACTACGAGCAGTACTTC.

The V gene is TRBV7-9, the J gene TRBJ1-2; unclear D gene. Trimming pared 4 bases from V and 3 bases from J, leaving 12 bases between. The germline V gene has CDR1 SEHNR and CDR2 FQNEAQ (reference sequence). The CDR3 covers 14 residues. CDR3 bases: TGTGCCAGCAGCTGGTATCCCCAGGACTATGGCTACACCTTC. It specifies CASSWYPQDYGYTF.

The V gene is TRBV28, the J gene TRBJ2-1; a weak D match, TRBD2 (6 bases). Trimming cost V 10 bases and J 2 bases, with 15 bases left between them. Germline V gives CDR1 MDHEN, CDR2 SYDVKM. The CDR3 totals 14 residues. CDR3 nucleotide sequence: TGTGCCACCACAAGACCGGGAGCCTACAATGAGCAGTTCTTC. Translated: CATTRPGAYNEQFF.

V gene TRBV6-5 combines with J gene TRBJ1-5, with 7 bases aligning to TRBD1. Germline lookup yields CDR1 MNHEY and CDR2 SVGAGI. V was clipped by 4 bases and J by 9 bases; unmatched bases: 9. The CDR3 covers 14 residues. This CDR3 reads CASSFGRGVGPQHF. The CDR3 DNA follows: TGTGCCAGCAGTTTCGGCAGGGGGGTAGGGCCCCAGCATTTT.

The chain employs TRBV7-9 and TRBJ1-1, with no clear D. Germline CDR1 and CDR2: SEHNR and FQNEAQ (reference sequence). Trimming took off 1 base at V and 4 bases at J, with 13 bases between the two ends. The CDR3 is 15 residues long. The CDR3 protein is CASSLGSGPRTEAFF. The CDR3 nucleotides are TGTGCCAGCAGCTTAGGCTCCGGGCCCCGCACTGAAGCTTTCTTT.

This chain uses TRBV5-1 with TRBJ1-1, with D possibly matching TRBD1 (5 bases). This CDR3 contains 16 residues. The germline V and J ends were trimmed by 4 bases and 1 base, with 17 bases remaining between them. Germline lookup yields CDR1 SGHRS and CDR2 YFSETQ. DNA of the CDR3: TGCGCCAGCAGCGGGGCCCTGGGACGGGAGAACACTGAAGCTTTCTTT. Protein sequence: CASSGALGRENTEAFF.

This clone was seen a single time. The chain recombines TRBV6-2 or TRBV6-3 with TRBJ1-5; a weak D match, TRBD1 (6 bases). The germline CDR1 and CDR2 sequences are MNHEY and SVGEGT. Deletions cut 0 bases from V and 3 bases from J, with 9 bases between. The CDR3 totals 15 residues. The CDR3 DNA reads TGTGCCAGCAGTTACTCGACAGGCCCCAATCAGCCCCAGCATTTT. The encoded protein is CASSYSTGPNQPQHF.

The V gene is TRBV25-1, the J gene TRBJ2-5; either TRBD1 or TRBD2 may fit D (5 bases each). Germline CDR1 MGHDK, CDR2 SYGVNS. The CDR3 runs to 15 residues. V was clipped by 6 bases and J by 2 bases, with 16 bases between them. The CDR3 region has the DNA TGTGCCAGCAGCGCGCTGGTTTGGGGGCAAGAGACCCAGTACTTC. Residues: CASSALVWGQETQYF. The full variable domain, in which reference TRBV25-1 and TRBJ2-5 provide the parts outside the CDR3, is EADIYQTPRYLVIGTGKKITLECSQTMGHDKMYWYQQDPGMELHLIHYSYGVNSTEKGDLSSESTVSRIRTEHFPLTLESARPSHTSQYLCASSALVWGQETQYFGPGTRLLVL.

J is TRBJ2-1 and V is TRBV6-4, with 11 bases aligning to TRBD2. This CDR3 contains 15 residues. The ends lost 3 bases at V and 3 bases at J; junction bases unmatched: 1. Germline V gene sequence: CDR1 MRHNA, CDR2 SNTAGT. The DNA of the CDR3 is TGTGCCAGCAGTGAACTAGCGGGGGACTACAATGAGCAGTTCTTC. It specifies CASSELAGDYNEQFF.

This chain uses TRBV27 with TRBJ1-4; D gene uncertain. CDR3 length: 9 residues. Germline values: CDR1 MNHEY, CDR2 SMNVEV (reference sequence). Trimming pared 11 bases from V and 8 bases from J, leaving 6 bases between. The CDR3 nucleotides are TGTGCCTTAGGCGAAAAACTGTTTTTT. Its protein product is CALGEKLFF.

This clone occurred a few times. The gene calls are TRBV19 and TRBJ2-7; 8 nucleotides match TRBD2. The CDR3 has 14 residues. Germline CDR1 reads LNHDA; CDR2 reads SQIVND (reference sequence). V shed 5 bases, J shed 2 bases, and the junction held 5 bases outside the gene matches. DNA for the CDR3: TGTGCCAGTAGTTCCGGGACTAGGACCTACGAGCAGTACTTC. Translated, it gives CASSSGTRTYEQYF.

V usage is TRBV4-3 and J usage is TRBJ1-2, with D possibly being TRBD1 (5 bases). This CDR3 has 14 amino acids. V gave up 0 bases and J gave up 3 bases, with 8 bases separating them. CDR1 and CDR2 from the germline V gene are LGHNA and YSLEER. In DNA form, the CDR3 reads TGCGCCAGCAGCCAAGAGCGCAGGGACTATGGCTACACCTTC. Protein sequence: CASSQERRDYGYTF.

The V gene is TRBV4-2, the J gene TRBJ1-2; weak D call: TRBD1 (5 bases). There are 14 residues in the CDR3. Germline-derived CDR1 and CDR2 are LGHNA and YNFKEQ. With 0 bases removed from V and 6 bases from J, the gap between germline ends came to 11 bases. The DNA of the CDR3 is TGTGCCAGCAGCCAAGAGGAAAGGGGCCATGGCTACACCTTC. Protein sequence: CASSQEERGHGYTF.

The chain links TRBV28 to TRBJ1-5; D unresolved. The CDR3 runs to 12 residues. Germline values: CDR1 MDHEN, CDR2 SYDVKM. V shed 6 bases and J shed 3 bases, with 6 bases lying between them. CDR3 loop: CASRVPNQPQHF. The DNA for the CDR3 is TGTGCCAGCAGAGTTCCCAATCAGCCCCAGCATTTT.

This clone was found a few times. The V call is TRBV11-2, the J call TRBJ1-1, with TRBD1 matching over 9 bases. The CDR3 length is 13 residues. V shed 5 bases and J 6 bases; nucleotides not matched to a gene: 4. Germline values: CDR1 SGHAT, CDR2 FQNNGV. CDR3 sequence reads: CASSLRQGAEAFF. The CDR3 region has the DNA TGTGCCAGCAGCCTTAGACAGGGGGCTGAAGCTTTCTTT. The full variable domain, rest sourced from reference TRBV11-2 and TRBJ1-1, is EAGVAQSPRYKIIEKRQSVAFWCNPISGHATLYWYQQILGQGPKLLIQFQNNGVVDDSQLPKDRFSAERLKGVDSTLKIQPAKLEDSAVYLCASSLRQGAEAFFGQGTRLTVV.

The rearrangement links TRBV9 to TRBJ2-3; tentative D call: TRBD2 (6 bases). With 0 bases removed from V and 1 base from J, the gap between germline ends came to 9 bases. The germline V gene encodes CDR1 SGDLS and CDR2 YYNGEE. The CDR3 is 15 residues long. CDR3 residues: CASSVGGMGTDTQYF. CDR3 DNA: TGTGCCAGCAGCGTAGGCGGGATGGGCACAGATACGCAGTATTTT.

This clone was counted a few times. The rearrangement joins TRBV7-8 to TRBJ2-1, with D unclear. The CDR3 totals 16 residues. Deletions cut 5 bases from V and 0 bases from J, with 14 bases between. The germline gives CDR1 SGHVS, CDR2 FQNEAQ. In nucleotides, the CDR3 is TGTGCCAGCAGCCTCCCCTACTGGGTCTCCTACAATGAGCAGTTCTTC. It yields the protein CASSLPYWVSYNEQFF.

This chain uses TRBV6-1 with TRBJ2-7, with a tentative D call TRBD2 (7 bases). V was cut by 2 bases and J by 4 bases, with 15 bases left in between. The CDR3 is 15 amino acids. Germline CDR1 and CDR2: MNHNS and SASEGT. CDR3 DNA sequence: TGTGCCAGCAGTGAAAAGTGGGGGGGCTTTTACGAGCAGTACTTC. Amino acids: CASSEKWGGFYEQYF.

V usage is TRBV12-3 or TRBV12-4 and J usage is TRBJ1-2; no clear D. V was pared by 5 bases and J by 4 bases, with 11 bases between. The CDR3 contains 13 residues. The CDR3 region has the DNA TGTGCCAGCAGTGTATTCGGATCCTATGGCTACACCTTC. It codes for CASSVFGSYGYTF.

This clone was seen a handful of times. The rearrangement uses TRBV10-3 and TRBJ2-7, with D possibly TRBD1 on 5 matching bases. The CDR3 runs to 13 residues. Germline assignment: CDR1 ENHRY and CDR2 SYGVKD. Trimming removed 5 bases from V and 3 bases from J, with 11 bases in between. CDR3 sequence reads: CAISSTEIYEQYF. CDR3 sequence (DNA): TGTGCCATCAGTTCGACAGAGATCTACGAGCAGTACTTC.